Listed below are T cell receptor beta chains from one sample, sequenced in a study of identical twins. TCRdb called the 5' RACE reads again in MiXCR, with one record for every CDR3 protein. The data hold around 1.7 million distinct CDR3 sequences, with about 30% observed a single time. Sequenced: cord blood. Every receptor here comes from a newborn girl in good health. Both conserved end residues are part of each CDR3. Each record gives: J gene, V gene, CDR3 protein.

TRBJ2-3	TRBV4-1	CASSPPMDTQYF
TRBJ2-3	TRBV4-2	CASSPRGRYSTDTQYF
TRBJ1-5	TRBV20-1	CSAGLSGYSNQPQHF
TRBJ2-7	TRBV28	CASSFTGVYEQYF
TRBJ2-3	TRBV20-1	CSAPPGLAADTQYF
TRBJ2-1	TRBV3-1	CASSQDMLAGIDEQFF
TRBJ2-7	TRBV11-2	CASRTHYPSYEQYF
TRBJ2-5	TRBV30	CAWLPLGPETQYF
TRBJ1-1	TRBV7-9	CASSLGSGSGAFF
TRBJ1-4	TRBV20-1	CSASTGVDEKLFF